One T cell receptor beta chain is described in this entry. What it recognizes is unknown. By 5'RACE template switching, TCR cDNA was produced, with a universal primer site and UMIs added in the process. TCRdb re-derived calls from the 5' RACE reads in MiXCR, one entry per CDR3 protein. The sample has just under 600,000 distinct CDR3 sequences; approximately 13% are singletons. This entry is derived from a study of T cells after yellow fever vaccination. CDR1 and CDR2 from the germline V gene are GTSNPN and SVGIG (reference sequence). CDR3 size: 16 residues. After removal of 0 bases from V and 3 bases from J, the junction contained 8 bases not matched to a gene. Study-wide results and limits: Re-detected after boosting: most primary clones, around 97% of CD4 and under 90% of CD8. The bulk population could contribute abundant contaminating clonotypes to FACS-sorted repertoires.

J is TRBJ2-1 and V is TRBV30; 7 nucleotides line up with TRBD1. This TCR came from a man between 25 and 39 years old who received the YFV17D yellow fever vaccine. The sequencing here drew on PBMCs, taken on the day of the yellow fever booster vaccination. DNA of the CDR3: TGTGCCTGGAGTGTAACTTTGAGACAGGGCTACAATGAGCAGTTCTTC. This encodes CAWSVTLRQGYNEQFF.